The clone carrying this T cell receptor beta chain was counted only a few times. With 1 base removed from V and 4 bases from J, the gap between germline ends came to 5 bases. Germline V lookup: CDR1 PRHDT, CDR2 FYEKMQ (reference sequence). The CDR3 runs to 13 residues. Profiling relied on immunoSEQ multiplex PCR, and the TCRdb table lists in-frame clones only, not all of them. The table lists 150,000 to 200,000 clones, roughly 80% of them singletons, with about 1.6% in the top ten. This sample stems from a study of blood T cell repertoires in COVID-19. About the research overall: Material from acute and convalescent COVID-19 was sourced from the United States, Italy and Spain.

The chain joins TRBV13 to TRBJ2-1; D unresolved. The clonotype comes from a human donor in a cohort sampled during active COVID-19. The sequencing sample was made of peripheral blood. CDR3 in amino acids: CASSLELYNEQFF. The CDR3 nucleotides are TGTGCCAGCAGCTTAGAACTTTACAATGAGCAGTTCTTC. The full variable domain, completed using reference TRBV13 and TRBJ2-1, is AAGVIQSPRHLIKEKRETATLKCYPIPRHDTVYWYQQGPGQDPQFLISFYEKMQSDKGSIPDRFSAQQFSDYHSELNMSSLELGDSALYFCASSLELYNEQFFGPGTRLTVL.